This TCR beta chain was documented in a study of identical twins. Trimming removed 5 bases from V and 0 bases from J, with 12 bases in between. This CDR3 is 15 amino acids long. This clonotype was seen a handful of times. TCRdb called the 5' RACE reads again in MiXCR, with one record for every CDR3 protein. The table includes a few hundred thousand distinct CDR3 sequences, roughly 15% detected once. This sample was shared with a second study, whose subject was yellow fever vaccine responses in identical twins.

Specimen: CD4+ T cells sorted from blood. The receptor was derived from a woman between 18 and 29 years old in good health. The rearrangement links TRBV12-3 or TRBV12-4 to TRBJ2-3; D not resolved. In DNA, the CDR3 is TGTGCCAGCAGTCCCTGGGATCGTAGCACAGATACGCAGTATTTT. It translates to CASSPWDRSTDTQYF.